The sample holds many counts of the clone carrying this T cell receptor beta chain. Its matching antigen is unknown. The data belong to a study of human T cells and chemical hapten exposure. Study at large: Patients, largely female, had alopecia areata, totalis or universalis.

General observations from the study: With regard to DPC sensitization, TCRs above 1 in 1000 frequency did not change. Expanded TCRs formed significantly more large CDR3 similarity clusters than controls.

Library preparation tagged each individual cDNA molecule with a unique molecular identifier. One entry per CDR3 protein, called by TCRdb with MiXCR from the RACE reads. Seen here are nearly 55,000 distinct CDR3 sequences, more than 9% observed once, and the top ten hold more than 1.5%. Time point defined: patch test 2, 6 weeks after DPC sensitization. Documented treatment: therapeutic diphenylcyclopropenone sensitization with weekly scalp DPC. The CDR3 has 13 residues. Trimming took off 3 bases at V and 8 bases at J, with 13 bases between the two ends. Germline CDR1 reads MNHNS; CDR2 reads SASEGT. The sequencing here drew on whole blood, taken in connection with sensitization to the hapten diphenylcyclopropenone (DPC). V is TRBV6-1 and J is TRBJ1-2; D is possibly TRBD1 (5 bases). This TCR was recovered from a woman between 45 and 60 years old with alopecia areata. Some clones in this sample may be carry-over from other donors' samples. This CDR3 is CASSELGALGYTF. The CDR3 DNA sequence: TGTGCCAGCAGTGAGTTAGGGGCTCTCGGCTACACCTTC.